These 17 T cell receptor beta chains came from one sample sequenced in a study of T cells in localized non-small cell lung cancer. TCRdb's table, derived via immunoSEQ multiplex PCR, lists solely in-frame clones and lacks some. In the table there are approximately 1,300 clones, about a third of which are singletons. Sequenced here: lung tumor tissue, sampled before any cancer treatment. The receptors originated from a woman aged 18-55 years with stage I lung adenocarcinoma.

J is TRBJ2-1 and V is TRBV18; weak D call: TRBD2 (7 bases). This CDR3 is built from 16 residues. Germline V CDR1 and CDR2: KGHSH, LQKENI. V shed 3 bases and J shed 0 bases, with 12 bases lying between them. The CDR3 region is CASSPVRGGSYNEQFF. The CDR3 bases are TGTGCCAGCTCACCGGTAAGGGGGGGCTCCTACAATGAGCAGTTCTTC.

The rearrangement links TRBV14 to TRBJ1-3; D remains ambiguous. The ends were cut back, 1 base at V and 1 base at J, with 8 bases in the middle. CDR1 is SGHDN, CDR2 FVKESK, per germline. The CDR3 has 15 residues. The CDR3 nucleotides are TGTGCCAGCAGCCAAGTCATGGGGTCTGGAAACACCATATATTTT. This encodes CASSQVMGSGNTIYF.

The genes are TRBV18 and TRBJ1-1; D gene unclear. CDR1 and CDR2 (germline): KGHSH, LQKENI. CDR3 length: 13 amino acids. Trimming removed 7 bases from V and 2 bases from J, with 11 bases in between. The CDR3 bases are TGTGCCAGCTTACCGGGCAGAAACACTGAAGCTTTCTTT. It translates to CASLPGRNTEAFF. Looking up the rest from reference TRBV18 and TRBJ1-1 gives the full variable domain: NAGVMQNPRHLVRRRGQEARLRCSPMKGHSHVYWYRQLPEEGLKFMVYLQKENIIDESGMPKERFSAEFPKEGPSILRIQQVVRGDSAAYFCASLPGRNTEAFFGQGTRLTVV.

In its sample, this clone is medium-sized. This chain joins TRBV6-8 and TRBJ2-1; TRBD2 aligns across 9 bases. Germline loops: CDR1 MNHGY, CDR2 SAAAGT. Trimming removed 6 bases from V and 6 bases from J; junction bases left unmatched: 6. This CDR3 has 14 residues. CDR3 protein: CASRQTSGGNEQFF. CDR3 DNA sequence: TGTGCCAGCAGGCAGACTAGCGGCGGCAATGAGCAGTTCTTC.

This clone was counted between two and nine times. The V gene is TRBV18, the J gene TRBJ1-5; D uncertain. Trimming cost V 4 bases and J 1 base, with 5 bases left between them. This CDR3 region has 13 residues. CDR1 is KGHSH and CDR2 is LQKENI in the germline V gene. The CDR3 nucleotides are TGTGCCAGCTCACAAGAAAGCAATCAGCCCCAGCATTTT. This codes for CASSQESNQPQHF.

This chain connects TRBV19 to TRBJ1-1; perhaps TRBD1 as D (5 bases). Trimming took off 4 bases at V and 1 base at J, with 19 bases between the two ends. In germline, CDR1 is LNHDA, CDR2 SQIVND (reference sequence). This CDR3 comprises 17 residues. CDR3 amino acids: CASSNPFGQGGNTEAFF. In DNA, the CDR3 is TGTGCCAGTAGTAACCCTTTCGGCCAGGGCGGGAACACTGAAGCTTTCTTT.

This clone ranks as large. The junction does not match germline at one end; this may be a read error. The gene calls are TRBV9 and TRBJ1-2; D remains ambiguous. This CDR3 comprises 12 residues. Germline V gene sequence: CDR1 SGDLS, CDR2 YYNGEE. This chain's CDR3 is CASSLPKYGYTF. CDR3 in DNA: TGTGCCAGCAGTCTGCCTAAGTATGGCTACACCTTC.

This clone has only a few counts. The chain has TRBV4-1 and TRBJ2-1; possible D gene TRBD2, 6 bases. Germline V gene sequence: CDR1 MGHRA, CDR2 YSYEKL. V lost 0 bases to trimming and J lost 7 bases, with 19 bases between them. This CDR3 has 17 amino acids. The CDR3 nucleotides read TGCGCCAGCAGCCAAGAGCTCCGGGAGAATGTAGGGAATGAGCAGTTCTTC. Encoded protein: CASSQELRENVGNEQFF.

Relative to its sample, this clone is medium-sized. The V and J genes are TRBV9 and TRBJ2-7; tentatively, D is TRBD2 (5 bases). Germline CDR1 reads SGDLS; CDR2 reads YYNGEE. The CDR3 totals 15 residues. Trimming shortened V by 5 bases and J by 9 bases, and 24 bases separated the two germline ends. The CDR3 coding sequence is TGTGCCAGCAGTGTATCCGAGACTACCCCTCTAGGGCAGTACTTC. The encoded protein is CASSVSETTPLGQYF.

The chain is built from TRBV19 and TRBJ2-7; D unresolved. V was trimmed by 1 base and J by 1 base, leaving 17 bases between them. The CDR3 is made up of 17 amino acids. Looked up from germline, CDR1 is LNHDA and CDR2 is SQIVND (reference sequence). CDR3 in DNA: TGTGCCAGTAGTATAGGTTCGACAAGGGTAGGGTCCTACGAGCAGTACTTC. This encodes CASSIGSTRVGSYEQYF.

CDR3 loop: CASSPTGGRTDTQYF. CDR3 nucleotide sequence: TGTGCCAGCAGCCCCACAGGGGGCAGAACAGATACGCAGTATTTT. The chain recombines TRBV11-3 with TRBJ2-3, with 9 bases that match TRBD1. From germline, CDR1 is SGHNT and CDR2 YENEEA. Unmatched junction bases numbered 6, after V lost 5 bases and J lost 3 bases. The CDR3 has 15 residues.

CDR3 sequence (DNA): TGTGCCAGCATGTCCTACAGACCTAGCGGGACAGATACGCAGTATTTT. Amino acid sequence: CASMSYRPSGTDTQYF. The chain is built from TRBV2 and TRBJ2-3; 8 bases align to TRBD2. Germline values: CDR1 SNHLY, CDR2 FYNNEI. The CDR3 is 16 amino acids. J gave up 3 bases and V 7 bases, and 12 bases lay outside the gene matches.

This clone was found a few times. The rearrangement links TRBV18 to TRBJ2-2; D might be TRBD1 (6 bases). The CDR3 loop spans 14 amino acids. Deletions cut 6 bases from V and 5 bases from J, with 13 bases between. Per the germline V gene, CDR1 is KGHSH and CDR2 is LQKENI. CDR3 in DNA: TGTGCCAGCTCGTACTACAGGGAAACCGGGGAGCTGTTTTTT. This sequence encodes CASSYYRETGELFF.

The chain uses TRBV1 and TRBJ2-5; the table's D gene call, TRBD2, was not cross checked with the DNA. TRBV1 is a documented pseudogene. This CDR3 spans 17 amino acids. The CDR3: CASSRGTSGRGTETQYF. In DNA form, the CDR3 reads TGCGCCAGCAGCCGCGGGACTAGCGGGAGGGGAACAGAGACCCAGTACTTC.

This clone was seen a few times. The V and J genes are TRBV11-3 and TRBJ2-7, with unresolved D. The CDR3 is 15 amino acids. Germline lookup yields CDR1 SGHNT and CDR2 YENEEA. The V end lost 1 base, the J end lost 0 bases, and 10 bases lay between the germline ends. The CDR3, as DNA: TGTGCCAGCAGCTTAGGACGGCGGAGCTCCTACGAGCAGTACTTC. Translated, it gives CASSLGRRSSYEQYF.

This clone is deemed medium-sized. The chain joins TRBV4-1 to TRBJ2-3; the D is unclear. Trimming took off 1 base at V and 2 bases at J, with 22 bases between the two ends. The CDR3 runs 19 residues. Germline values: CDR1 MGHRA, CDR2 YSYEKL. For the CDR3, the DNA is TGCGCCAGCAGCCAAGTGGGGATGAGGAGTCATGGCGACACAGATACGCAGTATTTT. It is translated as CASSQVGMRSHGDTDTQYF.

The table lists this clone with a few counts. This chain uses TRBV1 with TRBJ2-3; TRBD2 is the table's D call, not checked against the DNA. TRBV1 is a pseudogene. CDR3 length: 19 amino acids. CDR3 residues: CASSQVPTPLAGGTDTQYF. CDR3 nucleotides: TGCGCCAGCAGCCAAGTCCCCACCCCCCTAGCGGGAGGCACAGATACGCAGTATTTT.